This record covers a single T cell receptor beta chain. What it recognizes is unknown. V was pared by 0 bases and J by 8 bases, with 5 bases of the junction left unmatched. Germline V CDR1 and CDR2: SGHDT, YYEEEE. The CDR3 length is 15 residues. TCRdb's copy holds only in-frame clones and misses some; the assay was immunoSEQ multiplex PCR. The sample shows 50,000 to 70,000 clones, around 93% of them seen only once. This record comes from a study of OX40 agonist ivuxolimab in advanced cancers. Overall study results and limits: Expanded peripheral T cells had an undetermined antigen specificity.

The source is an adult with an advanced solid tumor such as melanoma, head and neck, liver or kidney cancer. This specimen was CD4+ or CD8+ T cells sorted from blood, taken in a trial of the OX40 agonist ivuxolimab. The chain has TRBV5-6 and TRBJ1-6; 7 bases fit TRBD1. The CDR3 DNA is TGTGCCAGCAGCTTGGCAGGGGACAGCGATTCACCCCTCCACTTT. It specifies CASSLAGDSDSPLHF.